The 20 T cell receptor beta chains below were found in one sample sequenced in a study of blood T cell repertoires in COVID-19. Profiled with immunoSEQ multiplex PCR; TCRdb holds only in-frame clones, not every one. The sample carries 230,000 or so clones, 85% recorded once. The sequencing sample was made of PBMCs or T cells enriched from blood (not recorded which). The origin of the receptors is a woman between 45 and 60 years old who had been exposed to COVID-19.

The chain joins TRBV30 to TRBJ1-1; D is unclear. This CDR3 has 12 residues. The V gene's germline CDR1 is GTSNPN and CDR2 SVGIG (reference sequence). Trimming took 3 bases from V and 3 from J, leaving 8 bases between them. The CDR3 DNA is TGTGCCTGGAGACGAGCGTACACTGAAGCTTTCTTT. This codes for CAWRRAYTEAFF.

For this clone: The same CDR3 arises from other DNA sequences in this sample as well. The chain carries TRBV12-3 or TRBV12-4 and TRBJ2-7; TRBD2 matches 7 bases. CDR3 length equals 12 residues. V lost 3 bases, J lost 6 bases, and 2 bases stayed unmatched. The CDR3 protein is CASSFGEGEQYF. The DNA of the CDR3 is TGTGCCAGCAGTTTTGGGGAGGGCGAGCAGTACTTC.

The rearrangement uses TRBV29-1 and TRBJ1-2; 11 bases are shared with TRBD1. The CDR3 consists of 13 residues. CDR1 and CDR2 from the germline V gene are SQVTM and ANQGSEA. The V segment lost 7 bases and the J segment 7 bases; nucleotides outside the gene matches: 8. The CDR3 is CSAREGTGGGYTF. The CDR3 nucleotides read TGCAGCGCCCGCGAGGGGACAGGGGGTGGCTACACCTTC.

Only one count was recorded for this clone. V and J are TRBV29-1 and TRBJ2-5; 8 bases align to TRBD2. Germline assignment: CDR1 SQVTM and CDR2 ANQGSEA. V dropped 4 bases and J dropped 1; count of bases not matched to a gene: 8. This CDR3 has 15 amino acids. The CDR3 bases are TGCAGCGTTGGAAACGGGGGGGTAAGCCAAGAGACCCAGTACTTC. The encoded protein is CSVGNGGVSQETQYF.

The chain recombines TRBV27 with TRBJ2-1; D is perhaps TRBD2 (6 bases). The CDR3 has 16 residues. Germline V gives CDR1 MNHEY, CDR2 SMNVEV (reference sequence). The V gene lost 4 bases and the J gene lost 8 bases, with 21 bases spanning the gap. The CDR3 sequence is CASSSPRGKGGDEQFF. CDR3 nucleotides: TGTGCCAGCAGTTCCCCCCGGGGTAAGGGAGGAGATGAGCAGTTCTTC.

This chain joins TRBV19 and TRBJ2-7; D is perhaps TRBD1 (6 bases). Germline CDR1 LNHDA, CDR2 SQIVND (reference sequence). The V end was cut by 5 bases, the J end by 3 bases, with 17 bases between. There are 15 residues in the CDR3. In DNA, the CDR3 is TGTGCCAGTAGTGTAAGGGGGATCAGCGACTACGAGCAGTACTTC. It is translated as CASSVRGISDYEQYF. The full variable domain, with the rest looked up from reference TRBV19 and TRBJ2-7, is DGGITQSPKYLFRKEGQNVTLSCEQNLNHDAMYWYRQDPGQGLRLIYYSQIVNDFQKGDIAEGYSVSREKKESFPLTVTSAQKNPTAFYLCASSVRGISDYEQYFGPGTRLTVT.

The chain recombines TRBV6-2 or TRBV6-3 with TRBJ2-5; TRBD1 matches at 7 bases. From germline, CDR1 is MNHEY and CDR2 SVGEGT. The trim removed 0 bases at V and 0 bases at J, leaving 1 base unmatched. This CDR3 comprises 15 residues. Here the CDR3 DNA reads TGTGCCAGCAGTTACTCAACAGGGGACCAAGAGACCCAGTACTTC. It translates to CASSYSTGDQETQYF.

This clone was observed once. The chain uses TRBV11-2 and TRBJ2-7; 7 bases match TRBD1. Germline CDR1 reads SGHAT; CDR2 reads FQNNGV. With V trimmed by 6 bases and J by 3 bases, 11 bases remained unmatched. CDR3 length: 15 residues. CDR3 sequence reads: CASRHIRDRDYEQYF. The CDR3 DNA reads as TGTGCCAGCAGACACATCCGGGACAGAGACTACGAGCAGTACTTC. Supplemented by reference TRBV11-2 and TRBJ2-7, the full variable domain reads EAGVAQSPRYKIIEKRQSVAFWCNPISGHATLYWYQQILGQGPKLLIQFQNNGVVDDSQLPKDRFSAERLKGVDSTLKIQPAKLEDSAVYLCASRHIRDRDYEQYFGPGTRLTVT.

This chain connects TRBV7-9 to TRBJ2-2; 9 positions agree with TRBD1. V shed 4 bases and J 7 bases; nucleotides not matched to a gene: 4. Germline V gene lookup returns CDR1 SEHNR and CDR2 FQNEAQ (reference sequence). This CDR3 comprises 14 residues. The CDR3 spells CASSWGQGHGELFF. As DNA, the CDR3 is TGTGCCAGCAGCTGGGGACAGGGCCACGGGGAGCTGTTTTTT. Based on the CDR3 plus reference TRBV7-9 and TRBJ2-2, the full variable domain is DTGVSQNPRHKITKRGQNVTFRCDPISEHNRLYWYRQTLGQGPEFLTYFQNEAQLEKSRLLSDRFSAERPKGSFSTLEIQRTEQGDSAMYLCASSWGQGHGELFFGEGSRLTVL.

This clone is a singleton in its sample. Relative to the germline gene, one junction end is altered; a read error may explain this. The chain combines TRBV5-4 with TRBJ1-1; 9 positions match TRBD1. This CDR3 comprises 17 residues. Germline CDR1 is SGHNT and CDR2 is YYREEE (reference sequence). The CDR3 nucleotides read TGTGCCAGCAGGTTGGGGACAGGGCGGGGAGGCTACACTGAAGCTTTCTTT. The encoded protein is CASRLGTGRGGYTEAFF.

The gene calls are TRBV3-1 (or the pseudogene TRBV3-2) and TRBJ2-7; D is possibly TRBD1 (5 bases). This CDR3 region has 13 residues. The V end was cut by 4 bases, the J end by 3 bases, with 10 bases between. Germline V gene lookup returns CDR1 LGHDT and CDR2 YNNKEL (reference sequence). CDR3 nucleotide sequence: TGTGCCAGCAGCCCCAGGGATGTCTACGAGCAGTACTTC. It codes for CASSPRDVYEQYF.

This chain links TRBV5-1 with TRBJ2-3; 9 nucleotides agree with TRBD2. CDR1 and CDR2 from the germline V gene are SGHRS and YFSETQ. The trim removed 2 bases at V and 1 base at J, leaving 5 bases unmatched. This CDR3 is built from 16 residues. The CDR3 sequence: CASSFGSGGRTDTQYF. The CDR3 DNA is TGCGCCAGCAGCTTTGGGAGCGGGGGGCGCACAGATACGCAGTATTTT. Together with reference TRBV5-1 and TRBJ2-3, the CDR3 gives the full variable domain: KAGVTQTPRYLIKTRGQQVTLSCSPISGHRSVSWYQQTPGQGLQFLFEYFSETQRNKGNFPGRFSGRQFSNSRSEMNVSTLELGDSALYLCASSFGSGGRTDTQYFGPGTRLTVL.

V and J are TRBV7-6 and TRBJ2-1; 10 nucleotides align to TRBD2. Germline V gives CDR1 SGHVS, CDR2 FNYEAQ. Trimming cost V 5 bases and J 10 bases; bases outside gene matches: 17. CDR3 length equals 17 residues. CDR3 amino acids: CASSPEATSGLVGEQFF. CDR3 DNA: TGTGCCAGCAGCCCAGAGGCGACTAGCGGGCTGGTCGGGGAGCAGTTCTTC.

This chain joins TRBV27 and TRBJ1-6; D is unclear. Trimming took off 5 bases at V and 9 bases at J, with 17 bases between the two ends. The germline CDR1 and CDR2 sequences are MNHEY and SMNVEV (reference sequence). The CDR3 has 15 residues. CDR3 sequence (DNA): TGTGCCAGCAGTCCTCTAGGTGGCGGTAGTTCACCCCTCCACTTT. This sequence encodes CASSPLGGGSSPLHF.

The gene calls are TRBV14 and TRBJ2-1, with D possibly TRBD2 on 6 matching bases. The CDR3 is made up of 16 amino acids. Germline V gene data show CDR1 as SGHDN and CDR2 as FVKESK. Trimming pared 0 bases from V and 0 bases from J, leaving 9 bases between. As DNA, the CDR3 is TGTGCCAGCAGCCAAGAGGCGGGGCCCTCCTACAATGAGCAGTTCTTC. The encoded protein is CASSQEAGPSYNEQFF.

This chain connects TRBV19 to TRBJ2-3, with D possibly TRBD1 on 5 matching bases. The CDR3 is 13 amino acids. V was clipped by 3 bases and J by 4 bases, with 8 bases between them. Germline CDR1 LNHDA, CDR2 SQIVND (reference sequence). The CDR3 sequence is CASSMGRADTQYF. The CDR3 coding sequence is TGTGCCAGTAGTATGGGCAGGGCAGATACGCAGTATTTT.

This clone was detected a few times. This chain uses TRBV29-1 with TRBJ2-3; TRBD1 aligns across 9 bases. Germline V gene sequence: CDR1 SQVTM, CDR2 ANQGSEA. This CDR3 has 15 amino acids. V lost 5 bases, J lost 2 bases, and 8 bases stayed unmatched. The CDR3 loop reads CSVCPRDRDTDTQYF. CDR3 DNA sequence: TGCAGCGTTTGCCCCCGGGACAGGGACACAGATACGCAGTATTTT.

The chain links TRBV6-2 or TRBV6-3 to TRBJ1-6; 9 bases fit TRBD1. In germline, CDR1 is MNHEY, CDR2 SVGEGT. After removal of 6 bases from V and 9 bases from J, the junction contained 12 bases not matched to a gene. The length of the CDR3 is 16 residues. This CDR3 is CASSATTGTGRSPLHF. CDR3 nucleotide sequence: TGTGCCAGCAGCGCAACGACCGGGACAGGGCGTTCACCCCTCCACTTT.

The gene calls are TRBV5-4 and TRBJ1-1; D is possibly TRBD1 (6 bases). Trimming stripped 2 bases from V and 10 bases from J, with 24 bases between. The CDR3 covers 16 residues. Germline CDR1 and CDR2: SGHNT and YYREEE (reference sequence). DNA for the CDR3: TGTGCCAGCAGCTTTTATCCCCGGGACACCATATTAAGAGCTTTCTTT. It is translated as CASSFYPRDTILRAFF. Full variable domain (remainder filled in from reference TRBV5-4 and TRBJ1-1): ETGVTQSPTHLIKTRGQQVTLRCSSQSGHNTVSWYQQALGQGPQFIFQYYREEENGRGNFPPRFSGLQFPNYSSELNVNALELDDSALYLCASSFYPRDTILRAFFGQGTRLTVV.

Here the CDR3 reads CASSQSGGTNYGYTF. The DNA for the CDR3 is TGTGCCAGCAGCCAGAGTGGGGGGACTAACTATGGCTACACCTTC. The chain recombines TRBV4-2 with TRBJ1-2, with D possibly being TRBD1 (5 bases). CDR3 length: 15 amino acids. Germline V gene sequence: CDR1 LGHNA, CDR2 YNFKEQ. The ends were cut back, 3 bases at V and 0 bases at J, with 11 bases in the middle.